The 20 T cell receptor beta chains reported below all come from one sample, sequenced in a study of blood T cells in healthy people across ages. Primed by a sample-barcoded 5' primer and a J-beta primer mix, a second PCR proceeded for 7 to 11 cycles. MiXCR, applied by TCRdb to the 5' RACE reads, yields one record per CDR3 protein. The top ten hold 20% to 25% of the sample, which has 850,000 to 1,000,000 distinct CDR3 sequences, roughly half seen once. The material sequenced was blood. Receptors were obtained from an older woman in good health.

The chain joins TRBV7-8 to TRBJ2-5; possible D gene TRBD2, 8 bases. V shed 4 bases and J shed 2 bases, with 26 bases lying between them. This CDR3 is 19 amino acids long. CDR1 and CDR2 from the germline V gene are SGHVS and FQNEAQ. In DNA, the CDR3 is TGTGCCAGCAGCTGCGATGTAAAGCGGGGGACAGTATTACAAGAGACCCAGTACTTC. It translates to CASSCDVKRGTVLQETQYF. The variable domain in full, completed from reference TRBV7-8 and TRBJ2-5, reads GAGVSQSPRYKVAKRGQDVALRCDPISGHVSLFWYQQALGQGPEFLTYFQNEAQLDKSGLPSDRFFAERPEGSVSTLKIQRTQQEDSAVYLCASSCDVKRGTVLQETQYFGPGTRLLVL.

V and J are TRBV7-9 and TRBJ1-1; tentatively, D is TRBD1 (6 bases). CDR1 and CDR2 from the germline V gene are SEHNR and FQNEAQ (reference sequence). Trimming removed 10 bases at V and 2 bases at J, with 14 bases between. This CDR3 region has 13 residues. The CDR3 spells CATYAGGNTEAFF. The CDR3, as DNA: TGTGCCACTTACGCCGGGGGCAACACTGAAGCTTTCTTT.

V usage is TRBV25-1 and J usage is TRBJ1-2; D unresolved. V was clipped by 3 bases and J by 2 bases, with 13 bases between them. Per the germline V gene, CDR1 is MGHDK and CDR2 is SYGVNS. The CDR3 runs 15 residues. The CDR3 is CASSDPSGRNYGYTF. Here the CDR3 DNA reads TGTGCCAGCAGTGACCCCTCCGGCAGGAACTATGGCTACACCTTC.

The CDR3 loop is CASSQRPQTSGSWETQYF. The CDR3 nucleotides read TGTGCCAGCAGCCAAAGGCCGCAGACTAGCGGGAGCTGGGAGACCCAGTACTTC. V gene TRBV3-1 combines with J gene TRBJ2-5; TRBD2 agrees at 12 bases. CDR3 length: 18 residues. From germline, CDR1 is LGHDT and CDR2 YNNKEL (reference sequence). V shed 2 bases and J 5 bases; nucleotides not matched to a gene: 12.

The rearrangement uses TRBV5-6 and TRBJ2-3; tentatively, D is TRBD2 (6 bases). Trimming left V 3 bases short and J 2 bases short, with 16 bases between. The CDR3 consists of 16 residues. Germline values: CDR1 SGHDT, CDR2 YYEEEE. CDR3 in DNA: TGTGCCAGCAGCTCCTTCGCAGGGAGGTACACAGATACGCAGTATTTT. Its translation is CASSSFAGRYTDTQYF.

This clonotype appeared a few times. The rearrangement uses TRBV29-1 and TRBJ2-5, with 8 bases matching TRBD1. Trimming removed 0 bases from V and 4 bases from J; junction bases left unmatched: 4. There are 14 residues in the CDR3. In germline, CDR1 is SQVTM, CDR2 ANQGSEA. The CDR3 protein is CSVEEIQGGETQYF. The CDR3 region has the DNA TGCAGCGTTGAAGAAATACAGGGGGGAGAGACCCAGTACTTC.

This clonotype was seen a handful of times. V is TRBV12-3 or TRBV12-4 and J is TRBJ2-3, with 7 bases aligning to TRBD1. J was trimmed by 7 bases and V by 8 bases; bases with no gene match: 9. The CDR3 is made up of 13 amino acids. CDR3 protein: CASVDRDVHTQYF. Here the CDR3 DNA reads TGTGCCAGCGTCGACAGGGATGTCCATACGCAGTATTTT.

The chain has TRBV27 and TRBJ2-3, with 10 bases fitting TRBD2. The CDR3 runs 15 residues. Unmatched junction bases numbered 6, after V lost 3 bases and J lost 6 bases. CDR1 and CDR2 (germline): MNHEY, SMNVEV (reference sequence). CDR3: CASSLGTSDADTQYF. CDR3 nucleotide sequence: TGTGCCAGCAGTTTGGGGACTAGCGATGCCGATACGCAGTATTTT.

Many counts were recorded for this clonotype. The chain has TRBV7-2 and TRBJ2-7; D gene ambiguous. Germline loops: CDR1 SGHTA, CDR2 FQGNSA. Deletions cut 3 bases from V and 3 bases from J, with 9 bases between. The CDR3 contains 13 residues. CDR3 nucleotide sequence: TGTGCCAGCAGCTTGGGCGGATACTACGAGCAGTACTTC. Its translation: CASSLGGYYEQYF.

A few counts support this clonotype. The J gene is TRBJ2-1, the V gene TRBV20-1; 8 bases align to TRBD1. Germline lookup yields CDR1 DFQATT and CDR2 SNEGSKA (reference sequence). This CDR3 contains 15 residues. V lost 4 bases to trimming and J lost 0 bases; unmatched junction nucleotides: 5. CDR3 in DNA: TGCAGTGCTACTTTCGGGACAGGCTCCTACAATGAGCAGTTCTTC. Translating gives CSATFGTGSYNEQFF.

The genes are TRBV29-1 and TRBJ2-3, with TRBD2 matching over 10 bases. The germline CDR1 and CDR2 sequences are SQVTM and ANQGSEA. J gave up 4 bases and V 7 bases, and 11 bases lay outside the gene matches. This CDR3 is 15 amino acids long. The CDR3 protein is CSGEKAGGSADTQYF. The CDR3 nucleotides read TGCAGCGGGGAGAAAGCGGGAGGGTCGGCAGATACGCAGTATTTT.

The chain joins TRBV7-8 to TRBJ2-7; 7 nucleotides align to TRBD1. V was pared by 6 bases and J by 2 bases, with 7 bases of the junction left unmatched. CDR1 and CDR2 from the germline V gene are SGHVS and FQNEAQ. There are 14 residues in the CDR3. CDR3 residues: CASRQEQGPYEQYF. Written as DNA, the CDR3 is TGTGCCAGCAGGCAGGAACAGGGGCCCTACGAGCAGTACTTC.

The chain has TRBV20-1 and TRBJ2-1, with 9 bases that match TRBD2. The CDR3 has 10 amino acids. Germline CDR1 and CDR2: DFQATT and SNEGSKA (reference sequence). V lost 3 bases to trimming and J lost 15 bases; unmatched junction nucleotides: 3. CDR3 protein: CSASMGLAFF. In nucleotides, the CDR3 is TGCAGTGCTAGTATGGGACTAGCGTTCTTC.

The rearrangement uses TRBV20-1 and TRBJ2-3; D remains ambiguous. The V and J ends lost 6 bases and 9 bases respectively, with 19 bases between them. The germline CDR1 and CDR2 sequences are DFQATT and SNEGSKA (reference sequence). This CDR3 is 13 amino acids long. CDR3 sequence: CSATEFTDKTQYF. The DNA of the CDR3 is TGCAGTGCCACGGAGTTCACAGATAAGACGCAGTATTTT.

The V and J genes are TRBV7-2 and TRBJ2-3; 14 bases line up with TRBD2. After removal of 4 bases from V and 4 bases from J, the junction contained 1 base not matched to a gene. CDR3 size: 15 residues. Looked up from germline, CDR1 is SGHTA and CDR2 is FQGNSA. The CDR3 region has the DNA TGTGCCAGCAGCTCGGGACTAGCGGGAGCAGATACGCAGTATTTT. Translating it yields CASSSGLAGADTQYF. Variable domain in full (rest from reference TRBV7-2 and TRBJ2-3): GAGVSQSPSNKVTEKGKDVELRCDPISGHTALYWYRQSLGQGLEFLIYFQGNSAPDKSGLPSDRFSAERTGGSVSTLTIQRTQQEDSAVYLCASSSGLAGADTQYFGPGTRLTVL.

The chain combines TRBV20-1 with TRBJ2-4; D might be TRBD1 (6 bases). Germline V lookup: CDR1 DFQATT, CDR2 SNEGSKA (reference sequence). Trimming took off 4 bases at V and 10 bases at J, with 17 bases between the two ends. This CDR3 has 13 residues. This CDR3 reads CSAIRGQPGIQYF. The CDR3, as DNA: TGCAGTGCTATCAGAGGACAGCCCGGGATTCAGTACTTC.

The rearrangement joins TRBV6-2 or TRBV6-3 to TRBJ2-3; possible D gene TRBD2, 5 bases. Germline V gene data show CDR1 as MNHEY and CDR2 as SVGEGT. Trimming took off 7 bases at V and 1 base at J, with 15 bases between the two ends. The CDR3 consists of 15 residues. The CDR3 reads CASTPNGRGTDTQYF. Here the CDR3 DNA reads TGTGCCAGCACCCCTAATGGGCGGGGCACAGATACGCAGTATTTT.

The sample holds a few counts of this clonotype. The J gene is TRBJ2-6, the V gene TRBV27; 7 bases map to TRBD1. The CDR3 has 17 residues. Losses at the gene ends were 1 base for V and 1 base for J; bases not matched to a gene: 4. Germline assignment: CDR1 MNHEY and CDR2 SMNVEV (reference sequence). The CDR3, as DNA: TGTGCCAGCAGTTTATGGGGACAGACGTCTGGGGCCAACGTCCTGACTTTC. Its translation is CASSLWGQTSGANVLTF.

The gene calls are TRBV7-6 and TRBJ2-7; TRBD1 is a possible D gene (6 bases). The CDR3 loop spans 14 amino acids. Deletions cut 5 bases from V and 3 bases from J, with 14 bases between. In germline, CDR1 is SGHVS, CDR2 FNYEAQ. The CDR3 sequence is CASSLQGAFYEQYF. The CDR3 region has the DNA TGTGCCAGCAGCCTACAGGGTGCCTTCTACGAGCAGTACTTC.

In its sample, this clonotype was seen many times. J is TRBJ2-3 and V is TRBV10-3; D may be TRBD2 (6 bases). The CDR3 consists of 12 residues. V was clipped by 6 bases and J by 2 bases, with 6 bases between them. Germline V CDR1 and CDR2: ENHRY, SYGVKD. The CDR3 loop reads CAIRGLTDTQYF. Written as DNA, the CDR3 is TGTGCCATCAGGGGACTCACAGATACGCAGTATTTT.